This TCR beta chain was obtained from a study of T cells in Graves' hyperthyroidism and ophthalmopathy. On the study more broadly: The initial diagnosis was the point when peripheral blood was collected, ahead of any treatment.

It was considered stable Graves' hyperthyroidism when ophthalmopathy did not progress within 18 months. Diagnoses were established using clinical symptoms, serum thyroxine and TRAb, thyroid ultrasound and orbital computed tomography. At least ten counts were recorded for this clonotype. From RNA transcripts, TCR beta CDR3 regions were amplified. A set of HTBI primers served as the primers for a first-round RT-PCR of the TCR CDR3. TCRdb reprocessed the multiplex PCR reads via MiXCR and lists one record per CDR3 protein. The sample holds about 400,000 distinct CDR3 sequences, roughly 15% seen once. Sequencing was performed on blood. The sequence was collected from a woman under 30 with Graves' hyperthyroidism.

The CDR3 nucleotides read TGTGCCAGCAGCTTAGGACTCAAGAGAACTGAAGCTTTCTTT. Translation gives CASSLGLKRTEAFF. The chain carries TRBV11-2 and TRBJ1-1; D is unclear. The CDR3 spans 14 residues. V lost 1 base, J lost 5 bases, and 11 bases lay in between. Per germline, CDR1 SGHAT and CDR2 FQNNGV.